These 22 T cell receptor beta chains share one sample of origin, sequenced in a study of cytomegalovirus exposure and HLA in healthy donors. PCR was performed using 60 Vbeta and 13 Jbeta primers. Here immunoSEQ multiplex PCR was the method, and the copy in TCRdb shows in-frame clones only, minus some. The sample includes roughly 120,000 clones, about four fifths of them seen just once. Input material: PBMCs. The origin of the receptors is a woman aged 18 to 35 in good health and CMV-seronegative.

The chain carries TRBV5-1 and TRBJ2-5; 9 bases fit TRBD1. With V trimmed by 6 bases and J by 1 base, 7 bases remained unmatched. Looked up from germline, CDR1 is SGHRS and CDR2 is YFSETQ. The CDR3 is 15 amino acids. The DNA for the CDR3 is TGCGCCAGCACCTGGGACAGGGCCTTCCAAGAGACCCAGTACTTC. Protein sequence: CASTWDRAFQETQYF.

As for this clone: At the DNA level, this CDR3 is encoded by other sequences in the same sample as well. The gene calls are TRBV10-3 and TRBJ2-7, with 12 bases lining up with TRBD1. Germline V CDR1 and CDR2: ENHRY, SYGVKD. Unmatched junction bases numbered 1, after V lost 0 bases and J lost 4 bases. CDR3 length: 15 amino acids. CDR3 in amino acids: CAISESGQGAYEQYF. In DNA, the CDR3 is TGTGCCATCAGTGAGTCGGGACAGGGGGCGTACGAGCAGTACTTC.

The rearrangement links TRBV11-3 to TRBJ1-2, with D maybe TRBD1 (5 bases). Germline V CDR1 and CDR2: SGHNT, YENEEA. V was trimmed by 8 bases and J by 4 bases, leaving 26 bases between them. The CDR3 sequence is 17 residues long. In nucleotides, the CDR3 is TGTGCCAGCTGGCTCGACGTGACCGGGGGTAAGTTCTATGGCTACACCTTC. This sequence encodes CASWLDVTGGKFYGYTF.

This chain joins TRBV28 and TRBJ1-4; possible D gene TRBD1, 5 bases. Trimming took 6 bases from V and 5 from J, leaving 22 bases between them. The CDR3 totals 17 residues. Germline values: CDR1 MDHEN, CDR2 SYDVKM. In nucleotides, the CDR3 is TGTGCCAGCAGGAGCGGGACGGCAGCCCTCTTAAATGAAAAACTGTTTTTT. Translated: CASRSGTAALLNEKLFF.

This sequence joins TRBV7-9 and TRBJ2-7; 7 bases match TRBD1. CDR3 length: 13 amino acids. The J segment lost 5 bases and the V segment lost 4 bases, leaving 5 bases of the junction unmatched. CDR1 and CDR2 from the germline V gene are SEHNR and FQNEAQ (reference sequence). CDR3 nucleotides: TGTGCCAGCAGCTATTGGGACAGACACGAGCAGTACTTC. It yields the protein CASSYWDRHEQYF.

The V call is TRBV7-3, the J call TRBJ2-1, with TRBD2 matching 14 bases. The CDR3 consists of 17 residues. With V trimmed by 2 bases and J by 4 bases, 4 bases remained unmatched. In germline, CDR1 is SGHTA, CDR2 FQGTGA. CDR3 sequence reads: CASSLGLAGGPYNEQFF. The DNA for the CDR3 is TGTGCCAGCAGCTTAGGACTAGCGGGGGGCCCTTACAATGAGCAGTTCTTC. The variable domain in full, completed from reference TRBV7-3 and TRBJ2-1, reads GAGVSQTPSNKVTEKGKYVELRCDPISGHTALYWYRQSLGQGPEFLIYFQGTGAADDSGLPNDRFFAVRPEGSVSTLKIQRTERGDSAVYLCASSLGLAGGPYNEQFFGPGTRLTVL.

The chain uses TRBV6-5 and TRBJ1-6, with 7 bases identical to TRBD1. Germline V CDR1 and CDR2: MNHEY, SVGAGI. The CDR3 spans 14 residues. V was pared by 6 bases and J by 6 bases, with 5 bases of the junction left unmatched. This CDR3 reads CASRGDSFNSPLHF. In nucleotides, the CDR3 is TGTGCCAGCAGAGGGGACAGTTTTAATTCACCCCTCCACTTT.

This clone was found a few times. This chain joins TRBV2 and TRBJ1-6; D perhaps matches TRBD1 (5 bases). V dropped 6 bases and J dropped 8 bases, with 14 bases sitting between them. The CDR3 runs to 14 residues. Germline V gene lookup returns CDR1 SNHLY and CDR2 FYNNEI. CDR3 sequence (DNA): TGTGCCAGCAGAAAAGGCAGGGTCGATTCACCCCTCCACTTT. Translating it yields CASRKGRVDSPLHF.

V is TRBV2 and J is TRBJ2-5; TRBD2 matches 11 bases. The CDR3 sequence is 16 residues long. CDR1 is SNHLY, CDR2 FYNNEI, per germline. V was pared by 6 bases and J by 5 bases, with 11 bases of the junction left unmatched. CDR3 region: CASRGGLAETWETQYF. The CDR3, as DNA: TGTGCCAGCAGAGGGGGACTAGCGGAGACTTGGGAGACCCAGTACTTC.

This clone was observed once. The V call is TRBV2, the J call TRBJ2-3; TRBD2 might be the D (5 bases). This CDR3 is 14 amino acids long. Germline CDR1 SNHLY, CDR2 FYNNEI. Trimming removed 4 bases from V and 0 bases from J, with 8 bases in between. The CDR3 DNA follows: TGTGCCAGCAGTGTGCGGGCTAGCACAGATACGCAGTATTTT. It yields the protein CASSVRASTDTQYF.

The chain links TRBV6-1 to TRBJ1-1, with no clear D. The CDR3 length is 13 residues. Germline lookup yields CDR1 MNHNS and CDR2 SASEGT. Trimming pared 8 bases from V and 1 base from J, leaving 11 bases between. The CDR3 region is CASFLAGNTEAFF. The CDR3 region has the DNA TGTGCCAGCTTCTTGGCAGGGAACACTGAAGCTTTCTTT.

The chain employs TRBV7-8 and TRBJ2-7; TRBD2 is a possible D gene (6 bases). This CDR3 has 13 amino acids. Germline CDR1 is SGHVS and CDR2 is FQNEAQ. V was clipped by 6 bases and J by 5 bases, with 14 bases between them. In DNA, the CDR3 is TGTGCCAGCAGTGAAGCGGGCAGGGACGAGCAGTACTTC. This translates into CASSEAGRDEQYF.

This clone was picked up one time. The chain employs TRBV2 and TRBJ1-5; no clear D. The CDR3 covers 13 residues. CDR1 SNHLY and CDR2 FYNNEI come from the germline V gene. Trimming stripped 8 bases from V and 9 bases from J, with 17 bases between. CDR3: CASWRGETGPQHF. DNA of the CDR3: TGTGCCAGCTGGAGAGGTGAAACTGGGCCCCAGCATTTT.

The chain has TRBV5-4 and TRBJ2-1, with D possibly matching TRBD2 (5 bases). The CDR3 has 15 amino acids. Deletions cut 6 bases from V and 4 bases from J, with 17 bases between. Germline CDR1 is SGHNT and CDR2 is YYREEE (reference sequence). CDR3 in amino acids: CASTIIGSGYNEQFF. The CDR3 DNA reads as TGTGCCAGCACCATAATAGGGTCGGGATACAATGAGCAGTTCTTC.

The J gene is TRBJ1-1, the V gene TRBV5-1, with D hard to call. Trimming took 4 bases from V and 7 from J, leaving 14 bases between them. CDR3 size: 13 residues. The germline gives CDR1 SGHRS, CDR2 YFSETQ. CDR3 amino acids: CASSQAAEGEAFF. For the CDR3, the DNA is TGCGCCAGCAGCCAAGCGGCCGAGGGTGAAGCTTTCTTT.

The chain uses TRBV7-9 and TRBJ1-4; D is perhaps TRBD1 (6 bases). The CDR3 length is 13 residues. The V and J ends lost 5 bases and 4 bases respectively, with 8 bases between them. Germline V gene lookup returns CDR1 SEHNR and CDR2 FQNEAQ (reference sequence). The CDR3: CASSQQGNEKLFF. In DNA form, the CDR3 reads TGTGCCAGCAGCCAACAGGGTAATGAAAAACTGTTTTTT.

V usage is TRBV4-1 and J usage is TRBJ1-5; a weak D match, TRBD1 (6 bases). Trimming removed 4 bases at V and 4 bases at J, with 11 bases between. CDR1 and CDR2 (germline): MGHRA, YSYEKL. The CDR3 runs to 14 residues. Here the CDR3 reads CASSRSGENQPQHF. Here the CDR3 DNA reads TGCGCCAGCAGCCGGTCAGGGGAAAATCAGCCCCAGCATTTT.

The chain is built from TRBV10-2 and TRBJ1-1; weak D call: TRBD1 (6 bases). Germline values: CDR1 WSHSY, CDR2 SAAADI. V dropped 3 bases and J dropped 2 bases, with 16 bases sitting between them. The CDR3 is 16 residues long. The chain's CDR3 is CASSEHDRRRNTEAFF. In DNA, the CDR3 is TGCGCCAGCAGTGAACATGACAGGAGGAGAAACACTGAAGCTTTCTTT.

This clone was counted only a few times. This chain links TRBV19 with TRBJ2-7; TRBD1 matches 9 bases. This CDR3 spans 15 amino acids. Losses at the gene ends were 8 bases for V and 0 bases for J; bases not matched to a gene: 8. From germline, CDR1 is LNHDA and CDR2 SQIVND (reference sequence). CDR3 region: CASEPGQGNSYEQYF. The CDR3 nucleotides read TGTGCCAGTGAACCGGGACAGGGTAACTCCTACGAGCAGTACTTC.

This chain joins TRBV6-4 and TRBJ1-2; D might be TRBD1 (6 bases). The germline gives CDR1 MRHNA, CDR2 SNTAGT. This CDR3 comprises 13 residues. The V end lost 8 bases, the J end lost 4 bases, and 14 bases lay between the germline ends. CDR3 bases: TGTGCCAGCCATAGCGGGGACATCTATGGCTACACCTTC. This sequence encodes CASHSGDIYGYTF.

This chain uses TRBV15 with TRBJ2-5; 10 bases match TRBD1. This CDR3 is 15 amino acids long. CDR1 is LNHNV, CDR2 YYDKDF, per germline (reference sequence). With 3 bases clipped from V and 7 bases from J, the junction kept 8 bases outside the gene matches. The CDR3 sequence: CATSRRGQGIGTQYF. The CDR3 DNA sequence: TGTGCCACCAGCAGGCGGGGACAGGGGATTGGGACCCAGTACTTC.

A few counts support this clone. The rearrangement links TRBV6-5 to TRBJ2-5; 7 bases agree with TRBD1. CDR1 is MNHEY and CDR2 is SVGAGI in the germline V gene. The CDR3 has 14 amino acids. V shed 10 bases, J shed 2 bases, and the junction held 10 bases outside the gene matches. CDR3 residues: CATSRGQIQETQYF. CDR3 sequence (DNA): TGTGCCACCTCCCGGGGACAGATACAAGAGACCCAGTACTTC.